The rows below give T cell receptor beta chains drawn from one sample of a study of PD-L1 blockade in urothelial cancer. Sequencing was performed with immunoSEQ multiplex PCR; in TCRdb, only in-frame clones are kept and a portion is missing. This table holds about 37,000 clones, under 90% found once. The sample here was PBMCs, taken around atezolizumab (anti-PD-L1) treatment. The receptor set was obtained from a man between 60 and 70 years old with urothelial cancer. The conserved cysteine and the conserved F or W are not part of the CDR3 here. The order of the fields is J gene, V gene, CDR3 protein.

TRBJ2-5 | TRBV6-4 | ASSDKTSGVAALTGTQY
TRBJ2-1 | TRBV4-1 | ASSQEGSGVHNEQF
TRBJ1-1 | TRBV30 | AWSTSTGTKIFYEAF
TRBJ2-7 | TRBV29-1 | SVGGLSYEQY
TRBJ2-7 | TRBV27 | ASSLRGPLYEQY
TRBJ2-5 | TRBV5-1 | ASSPSTSGVLQETQY
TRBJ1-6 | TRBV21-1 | ASSNGTVYSPLH
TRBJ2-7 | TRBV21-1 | ASSNRSAIIPSSYEQY
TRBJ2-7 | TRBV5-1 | ASSLGASYSYEQY
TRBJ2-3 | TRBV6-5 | ASSRAGGPGDTQY
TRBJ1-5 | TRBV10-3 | AIREGRGYNQPQH
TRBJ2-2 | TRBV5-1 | ASSSTGATAVGRDGELF
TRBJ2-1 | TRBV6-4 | ARTSGEPSYNEQF
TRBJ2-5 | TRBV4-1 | ASSQGLPETQY
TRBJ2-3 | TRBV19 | ASSGTGLRIDTQY
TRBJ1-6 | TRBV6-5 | ASRLRGSNSPLH
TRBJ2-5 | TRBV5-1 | ASSRLAGAGETQY
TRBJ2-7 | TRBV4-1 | ASSLGLAGFGSYEQY
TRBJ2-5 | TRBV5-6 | ASRGGSATQY
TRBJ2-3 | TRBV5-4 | ASSLPGTGVSDTQY
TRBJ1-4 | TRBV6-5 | ASSPGEGRGEKLF
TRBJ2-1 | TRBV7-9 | ASSLLEGNYNEQF
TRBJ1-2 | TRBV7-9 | ASSSKQGAPNYGYT
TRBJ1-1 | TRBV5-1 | ASSLAISENTEAF
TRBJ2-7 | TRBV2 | ASRLRGPSDYEQY
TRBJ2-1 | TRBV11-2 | ASSLAQGSMSEQF
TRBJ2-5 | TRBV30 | AWRRSQETQY
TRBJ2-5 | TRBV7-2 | ASNRTGGLRETQY
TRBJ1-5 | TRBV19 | ASSPQGARQPQH
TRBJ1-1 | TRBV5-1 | ASTGSGGYAF
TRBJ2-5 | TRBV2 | ASSPPLGVETQY
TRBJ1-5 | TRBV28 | ASGLPTGGNQPQH
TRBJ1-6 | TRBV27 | ASSLSSGQTSFYNSPLH
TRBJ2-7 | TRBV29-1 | SVEETGISYEQY
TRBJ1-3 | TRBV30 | AWGFTPAGGNTIY
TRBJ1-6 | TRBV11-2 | ASSARNSPLH
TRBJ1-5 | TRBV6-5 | ASSSPGQPQH
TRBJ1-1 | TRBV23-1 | ASGEGVNTEAF
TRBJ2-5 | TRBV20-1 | SAPRRETQY
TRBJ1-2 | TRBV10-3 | AISESVVRGYGYT
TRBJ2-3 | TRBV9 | ASSPRAVAGGADTQY
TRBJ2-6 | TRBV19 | ASNGRGGANVLT
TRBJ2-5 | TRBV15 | ATSRDLQSETQY
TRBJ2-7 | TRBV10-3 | AISEFPTSDYEQY
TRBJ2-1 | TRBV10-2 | ASSDGTSGGDEQF